These T cell receptor beta chains were read from a single sample in a study of molecular identifiers for immune sequencing clone quantification. TCRdb reprocessed the PCR reads with MiXCR, giving one entry per CDR3 protein. The profile covers around 40,000 distinct CDR3 sequences, with less than 20% appearing a single time and approximately 1.2% taken by the ten largest. The sample consisted of naive CD8+ T cells from blood, with Jurkat cell RNA spiked in. Receptors were obtained from a human donor in good health. Some libraries in this study had Jurkat cell RNA spiked in. CDR3s include the opening cysteine and the closing phenylalanine or tryptophan. A D gene is named only where the DNA matches it firmly. Rows give clone size only sometimes, using once, few, many, or a class for an expanded clone.

v_call	clone_size	j_call	d_call	cdr3_aa	cdr3_nt
TRBV6-1	many	TRBJ1-5	.	CASSESVRQPQHF	TGTGCCAGCAGTGAAAGCGTCCGCCAGCCCCAGCATTTT
TRBV27	many	TRBJ2-6	.	CASSSTGVSGANVLTF	TGTGCCAGCAGTTCGACAGGTGTCTCTGGGGCCAACGTCCTGACTTTC
TRBV3-1	many	TRBJ2-7	.	CASSQDYSAYYEQYF	TGTGCCAGCAGCCAAGATTATAGCGCATACTACGAGCAGTACTTC
TRBV20-1	many	TRBJ1-2	TRBD1	CSASGQAVYGYTF	TGCAGTGCTAGCGGACAGGCTGTATATGGCTACACCTTC
TRBV10-1	many	TRBJ2-5	.	CASSRGPQETQYF	TGCGCCAGCAGCCGGGGCCCTCAAGAGACCCAGTACTTC
TRBV4-1	many	TRBJ2-1	TRBD1	CASSHRQGYNEQFF	TGCGCCAGCAGCCACCGACAGGGTTACAATGAGCAGTTCTTC
TRBV2	many	TRBJ2-3	TRBD1	CASLTRTGQGANTDTQYF	TGTGCCAGCCTTACTCGGACGGGACAGGGGGCGAACACAGATACGCAGTATTTT
TRBV19	many	TRBJ2-6	.	CASSIASSGANVLTF	TGTGCCAGTAGTATAGCGAGCTCTGGGGCCAACGTCCTGACTTTC
TRBV27	.	TRBJ2-5	.	CASSPAGDWGTQYF	TGTGCCAGCAGCCCCGCAGGGGATTGGGGGACCCAGTACTTC
TRBV7-2	many	TRBJ2-7	.	CASSLAGSSYEQYF	TGTGCCAGCAGCTTAGCGGGGAGCTCCTACGAGCAGTACTTC
TRBV27	.	TRBJ1-5	.	CASQDLDGPTNQPQHF	TGTGCCAGCCAAGACCTGGACGGTCCAACTAATCAGCCCCAGCATTTT
TRBV7-9	many	TRBJ2-5	TRBD1	CASSPTGVSETQYF	TGTGCCAGCAGCCCAACAGGGGTCAGTGAGACCCAGTACTTC
TRBV5-4	many	TRBJ2-7	TRBD1	CASSFGTGAYEQYF	TGTGCCAGCAGCTTTGGGACAGGGGCCTACGAGCAGTACTTC
TRBV7-9	.	TRBJ2-7	.	CASSHLRTTGLKYF	TGTGCCAGCAGCCACCTACGGACAACAGGACTGAAGTACTTC
TRBV7-3	many	TRBJ2-1	TRBD2	CASSSEAGAAYNEQFF	TGTGCCAGCAGCTCAGAAGCGGGAGCCGCCTACAATGAGCAGTTCTTC
TRBV9	many	TRBJ2-7	.	CASSATGGDEQYF	TGTGCCAGCAGCGCTACAGGGGGGGACGAGCAGTACTTC
TRBV28	many	TRBJ2-3	.	CASSFPTEPDEADHNTDTQYF	TGTGCCAGCAGTTTTCCCACCGAGCCCGACGAAGCGGATCATAACACAGATACGCAGTATTTT
TRBV2	many	TRBJ1-2	.	CASSRGTPEANYGYTF	TGTGCCAGCAGCCGCGGGACTCCCGAAGCTAACTATGGCTACACCTTC
TRBV7-8	.	TRBJ2-3	.	CASGYDIYVTGTQYF	TGTGCCAGCGGTTATGACATTTATGTCACAGGTACGCAGTATTTT
TRBV4-3	few	TRBJ1-1	TRBD1	CAGSQDWQGVFTEALF	TGCGCCGGCAGCCAAGATTGGCAGGGGGTTTTCACTGAAGCTCTCTTT
TRBV7-6	many	TRBJ2-5	TRBD2	CASSRGLAENQYF	TGTGCCAGCTCCCGAGGACTAGCGGAGAACCAGTACTTC
TRBV6-1	many	TRBJ1-5	.	CASISDQPQHF	TGTGCCAGCATTTCGGATCAGCCCCAGCATTTT
TRBV28	many	TRBJ1-5	TRBD1	CASSQRTGNNQPQHF	TGTGCCAGCAGTCAAAGGACAGGGAACAATCAGCCCCAGCATTTT
TRBV11-2	many	TRBJ2-7	.	CASSLVYYEQYF	TGTGCCAGCAGCTTAGTGTACTACGAGCAGTACTTC
TRBV7-9	medium-sized	TRBJ2-2	TRBD2	CASSPPGTSVGELFF	TGTGCCAGCAGTCCTCCCGGGACTAGCGTCGGGGAGCTGTTTTTT
TRBV30	many	TRBJ2-7	.	CAWSGGRGSYEQYF	TGTGCCTGGAGTGGGGGCAGGGGATCCTACGAGCAGTACTTC
TRBV4-1	many	TRBJ1-5	.	CASSLDAGNQPQHF	TGCGCCAGCAGTCTTGATGCGGGGAATCAGCCCCAGCATTTT
TRBV12-3/TRBV12-4	.	TRBJ1-5	TRBD1	CASSPGTGHSNQPQHF	TGTGCCAGCAGTCCCGGGACAGGGCATAGCAATCAGCCCCAGCATTTT
TRBV7-9	.	TRBJ2-7	.	CVSSSRTGFITSGTPGTYEQYF	TGTGTCAGCTCCTCGAGGACAGGCTTTATTACTAGCGGAACACCCGGAACCTACGAGCAGTACTTC
TRBV5-1	.	TRBJ2-3	.	CASSPETPTDTQYF	TGCGCCAGCAGCCCGGAGACCCCCACAGATACGCAGTATTTT
TRBV5-6	many	TRBJ2-7	TRBD1	CASSWGTGLYEQYF	TGTGCCAGCAGCTGGGGGACAGGTTTGTACGAGCAGTACTTC
TRBV13	many	TRBJ2-5	TRBD1	CASSSEQGASQETQYF	TGTGCCAGCAGCAGCGAACAGGGGGCATCCCAAGAGACCCAGTACTTC
TRBV4-3	many	TRBJ1-2	.	CASSQARERANYGYTF	TGCGCCAGCAGCCAAGCACGGGAACGAGCTAACTATGGCTACACCTTC
TRBV19	many	TRBJ1-1	.	CASSIGNRGYTEAFF	TGTGCCAGTAGTATAGGTAACCGGGGGTACACTGAAGCTTTCTTT
TRBV5-5	many	TRBJ2-5	TRBD1	CASRSRDRAHQETQYF	TGTGCCAGCAGATCTCGGGACAGGGCCCACCAAGAGACCCAGTACTTC
TRBV12-3/TRBV12-4	many	TRBJ1-4	TRBD1	CASSPLRTGDLDDEKLFF	TGTGCCAGCAGTCCCCTCCGGACAGGGGATTTGGATGACGAAAAACTGTTTTTT
TRBV20-1	many	TRBJ2-3	.	CSARGPGPDTQYF	TGCAGTGCTAGGGGCCCGGGGCCCGATACGCAGTATTTT
TRBV3-1	once	TRBJ2-7	.	CASSSTGEQYF	TGTGCCAGCAGCTCAACAGGGGAGCAGTACTTC